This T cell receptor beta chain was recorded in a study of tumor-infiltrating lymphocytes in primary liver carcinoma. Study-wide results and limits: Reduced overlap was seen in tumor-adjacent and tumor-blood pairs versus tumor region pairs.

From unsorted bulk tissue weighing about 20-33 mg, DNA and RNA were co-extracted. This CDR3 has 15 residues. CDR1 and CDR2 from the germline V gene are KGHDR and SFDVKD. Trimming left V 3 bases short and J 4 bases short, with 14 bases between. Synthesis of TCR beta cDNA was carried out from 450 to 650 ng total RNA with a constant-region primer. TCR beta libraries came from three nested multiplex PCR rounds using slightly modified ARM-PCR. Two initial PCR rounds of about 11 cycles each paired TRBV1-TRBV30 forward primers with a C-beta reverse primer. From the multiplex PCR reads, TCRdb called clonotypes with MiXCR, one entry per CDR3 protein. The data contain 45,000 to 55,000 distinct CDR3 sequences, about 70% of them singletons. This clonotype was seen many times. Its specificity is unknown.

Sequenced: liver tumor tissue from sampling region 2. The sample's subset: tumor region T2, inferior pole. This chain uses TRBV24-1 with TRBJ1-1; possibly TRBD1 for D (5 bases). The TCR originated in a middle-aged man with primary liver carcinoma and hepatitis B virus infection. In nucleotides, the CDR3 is TGTGCCACCAGTGATCCCTCGGGCGGGGGCACTGAAGCTTTCTTT. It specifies CATSDPSGGGTEAFF.